This T cell receptor (beta chain) was found in a study of blood T cell repertoires in COVID-19. Study context: Italy, Spain and the United States were the sources of the convalescent and acute COVID-19 samples. Sources were T cells, B-cell-depleted T cells, or PBMCs; the material itself was cDNA or gDNA.

Between the trimmed V and J ends, which lost 4 bases and 2 bases, there was a span of 15 bases. CDR1 is SGHRS, CDR2 YFSETQ, per germline. This CDR3 contains 15 residues. This clone was seen a few times. As handled by the study authors: Reference gene primer amplification in the assay estimated nucleated cell counts. Using immunoSEQ multiplex PCR, the repertoire was profiled, and TCRdb retains in-frame clones only, with some absent. V, J and clone size reflect that table, while D and trimming were determined from the DNA. The sample holds almost 55,000 clones, more than 75% seen once. The TCR comes from a man in his forties or fifties with active COVID-19. The specimen sequenced was peripheral blood. This chain connects TRBV5-1 to TRBJ1-2, with D maybe TRBD1 (5 bases). As DNA, the CDR3 is TGCGCCAGCAGCCCAGGCCCGGGGGACAACTATGGCTACACCTTC. It codes for CASSPGPGDNYGYTF.